This T cell receptor (beta chain) was captured by sequencing in a study of CD4 T cells in relation to SARS-CoV-2 and coronaviruses. Study information: After less than eleven days of antigen culture, PBMC TCR beta CDR3s were sequenced.

Notes on the study in general: Each donor contributed either pre-pandemic or post-infection samples, not both. Crossreactivity was assessed only for spike protein, not other viral proteins.

Unexposed donor CD4+ T cells date from 2011-2018, before the COVID-19 pandemic. Isolation of CD4+ T cells took place after nine to ten days in culture. Testing used SARS-CoV-2 S/N and four cold-coronavirus spikes on unexposed-donor CD4+ T cells, cells permitting. Produced via immunoSEQ multiplex PCR; TCRdb's table is partial and in-frame only. This repertoire shows 20,000 to 25,000 clones, about 70% found once; its top ten account for 15% to 20%. Germline assignment: CDR1 SQVTM and CDR2 ANQGSEA. The CDR3 totals 16 residues. V dropped 4 bases and J dropped 4 bases, with 19 bases sitting between them. This clone was recorded a few times. Its matching antigen is unknown.

The V gene is TRBV29-1, the J gene TRBJ1-4; TRBD1 is a possible D gene (5 bases). Sequenced: CD4+ T cells from PBMCs, cultured in vitro. This sequence was found in a human donor in good health. The CDR3 coding sequence is TGCAGCGTTGCCGTTTCGAGTGGGACGGGTAATGAAAAACTGTTTTTT. Its translation: CSVAVSSGTGNEKLFF.